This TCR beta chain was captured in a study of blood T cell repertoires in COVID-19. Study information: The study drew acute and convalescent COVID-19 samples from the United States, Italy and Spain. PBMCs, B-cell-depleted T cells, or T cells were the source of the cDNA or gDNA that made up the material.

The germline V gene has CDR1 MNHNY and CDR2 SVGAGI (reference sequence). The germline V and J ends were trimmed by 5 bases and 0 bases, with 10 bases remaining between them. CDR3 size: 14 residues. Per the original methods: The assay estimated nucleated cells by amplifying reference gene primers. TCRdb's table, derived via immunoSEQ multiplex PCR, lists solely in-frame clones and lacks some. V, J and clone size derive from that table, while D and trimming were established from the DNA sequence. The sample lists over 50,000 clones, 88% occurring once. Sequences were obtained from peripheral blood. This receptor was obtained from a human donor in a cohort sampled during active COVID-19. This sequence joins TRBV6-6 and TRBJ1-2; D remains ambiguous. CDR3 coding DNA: TGTGCCAGCAGTCGCGAGCTTTCTAACTATGGCTACACCTTC. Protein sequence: CASSRELSNYGYTF.